Described below is a single T cell receptor (beta chain) sequence and its context. Germline V lookup: CDR1 SGHDT, CDR2 YYEEEE. CDR3 size: 17 residues. Between the trimmed V and J ends, which lost 3 bases and 0 bases, there was a span of 16 bases. TCRdb's copy holds only in-frame clones and misses some; the assay was immunoSEQ multiplex PCR. The sample has tens of thousands of clones; 80% to 95% are singletons. This sample stems from a study of control samples from healthy donors and cancer patients. The gene calls are TRBV5-6 and TRBJ1-3, with D unresolved. This clonotype was obtained from a woman in her 40s with head and neck cancer. Input material: PBMCs. In DNA form, the CDR3 reads TGTGCCAGCAGCTCTTTGAAGGTCTTGAGCTCTGGAAACACCATATATTTT. It translates to CASSSLKVLSSGNTIYF.